These T cell receptor beta chains were read from a single sample in a study of shared clonotypes between healthy human individuals. Sequencing was performed with immunoSEQ multiplex PCR; in TCRdb, only in-frame clones are kept and a portion is missing. Of some 350,000 clones in the sample, over 65% were seen once. The material sequenced was memory CD4+ T cells sorted from blood. The receptors stem from a man aged 30 to 45 in good health. CDR3s include the opening cysteine and the closing phenylalanine or tryptophan. The order of the fields is clone size, D gene, V gene, J gene, CDR3 DNA, CDR3 protein. D genes are given only for firm matches. Clone size is shown for a subset of rows, as once, few, many or a class of expanded clone.

-,-,TRBV7-6,TRBJ2-7,TGTGCCAGCAGCTTAGCGTTTGGGGACCGGTACGAGCAGTACTTC,CASSLAFGDRYEQYF
-,TRBD2,TRBV5-1,TRBJ2-1,TGCGCCAGCAGCTTCACGAAGGGGACTAGCGGGAGGAGTGAGCAGTTCTTC,CASSFTKGTSGRSEQFF
-,-,TRBV28,TRBJ2-7,TGTGCCAGCAGTTTAATCGGGGCCCTTTCCTACGAGCAGTACTTC,CASSLIGALSYEQYF
many,-,TRBV6-1,TRBJ2-7,TGTGCCAGCAGTGTATCAGGCCGGGAGCAGTACTTC,CASSVSGREQYF
-,-,TRBV19,TRBJ2-5,TGTGCCAGTAGTATAGTAGGGGGCCAAGAGACCCAGTACTTC,CASSIVGGQETQYF
-,TRBD1,TRBV9,TRBJ1-2,TGTGCCAGCAGCGTTACCGACAGGGGACACGGCTACACCTTC,CASSVTDRGHGYTF
-,-,TRBV6-5,TRBJ2-3,TGTGCCAGCAGTTACTCGGACGAGTCAATAACGCAGTATTTT,CASSYSDESITQYF
few,-,TRBV28,TRBJ2-1,TGTGCCAGCCGAAGTTCTCGACAGCCGAGAAATGAGCAGTTCTTC,CASRSSRQPRNEQFF
few,-,TRBV6-5,TRBJ1-5,TGTGCCAGCAGGACCGGGGCTGGAGATCAGCCCCAGCATTTT,CASRTGAGDQPQHF
-,TRBD1,TRBV7-9,TRBJ1-3,TGTGCCAGCAGCTTAGGGGGACAGAGTGGAAACACCATATATTTT,CASSLGGQSGNTIYF
-,-,TRBV19,TRBJ1-5,TGTGCCAGTAGTATTCTGTTCAGCAATCAGCCCCAGCATTTT,CASSILFSNQPQHF
-,TRBD1,TRBV5-8,TRBJ1-5,TGTGCCAGCAGCGCGGAACAGGGGGCGGTTAGCAATCAGCCCCAGCATTTT,CASSAEQGAVSNQPQHF
few,TRBD1,TRBV18,TRBJ2-3,TGTGCCAGCTCACCAGTACAGGGGGCAGATACGCAGTATTTT,CASSPVQGADTQYF
-,TRBD2,TRBV5-6,TRBJ2-2,TGTGCCAGCAGCTGGGGACTAGGCACCGGGGAGCTGTTTTTT,CASSWGLGTGELFF
-,-,TRBV5-1,TRBJ1-3,TGCGCCAGCAGCTTGGAGGGTACCGGAAACACCATATATTTT,CASSLEGTGNTIYF
once,-,TRBV25-1,TRBJ2-5,TGTGCCAGCAAGGGTTTCTCGAGTCGAGAGACCCAGTACTTC,CASKGFSSRETQYF
-,-,TRBV30,TRBJ1-5,TGTGCCTGGGGGGGCCAGGGAGATCAGCCCCAGCATTTT,CAWGGQGDQPQHF
-,TRBD2,TRBV9,TRBJ2-5,TGTGCCAGCAGCGTATCCAGCGGGACGGAGACCCAGTACTTC,CASSVSSGTETQYF
-,-,TRBV5-1,TRBJ2-3,TGCGCCAGCCTACTTACGGGACAAAGCACAGATACGCAGTATTTT,CASLLTGQSTDTQYF
-,TRBD1,TRBV11-2,TRBJ1-3,TGTGCCAGCCAGGCCCTGACAGGGCGGGGAAACACCATATATTTT,CASQALTGRGNTIYF
-,-,TRBV10-3,TRBJ2-4,TGTGCCATCAGTGACTTGGGGGATCCCGGGATTCAGTACTTC,CAISDLGDPGIQYF
-,-,TRBV27,TRBJ2-1,TGTGCCAGCACCCCTTTTTCTGGGCTCTCCTACAATGAGCAGTTCTTC,CASTPFSGLSYNEQFF
-,-,TRBV5-8,TRBJ1-3,TGTGCCAGCAGCCCCAAGAGTCACACCATATATTTT,CASSPKSHTIYF
-,TRBD1,TRBV6-1,TRBJ1-5,TGTGCCAGCAGTGAATTTCTGGACAGGTATAATCAGCCCCAGCATTTT,CASSEFLDRYNQPQHF
-,-,TRBV30,TRBJ2-7,TGTGCCTGGAGTCGGAGGGGGGCAGGGGAGCAGTACTTC,CAWSRRGAGEQYF
-,-,TRBV7-8,TRBJ1-5,TGTGCCAGCAGCCCCCCCGCAGACAGCCGGCCAAATCAGCCCCAGCATTTT,CASSPPADSRPNQPQHF
-,-,TRBV4-3,TRBJ2-6,TGCGCCAGCAGCGAGAGAAGTGGGGCCAACGTCCTGACTTTC,CASSERSGANVLTF
-,-,TRBV7-6,TRBJ2-1,TGTGCCAGCAGCTTAGGGACTAACTACAATGAGCAGTTCTTC,CASSLGTNYNEQFF
-,-,TRBV28,TRBJ1-5,TGTGCCAGCAGTTCGGCGTTTATGGGCAATCAGCCCCAGCATTTT,CASSSAFMGNQPQHF
few,-,TRBV29-1,TRBJ2-1,TGCAGCGTTGTGGGTCACAATGAGCAGTTCTTC,CSVVGHNEQFF
-,TRBD2,TRBV15,TRBJ2-1,TGTGCCACCGGCGGGACGGGCGGGAGGTACAATGAGCAGTTCTTC,CATGGTGGRYNEQFF
-,-,TRBV18,TRBJ1-3,TGTGCCAGCTCACCACCCCAGGGAGGGTCTGGAAACACCATATATTTT,CASSPPQGGSGNTIYF
few,TRBD2,TRBV4-1,TRBJ2-1,TGCGCCAGCAGCCATCCGGGACTAGCGAACAATGAGCAGTTCTTC,CASSHPGLANNEQFF
few,TRBD2,TRBV10-1,TRBJ2-2,TGCGCCAGCAGGAGGACTAGCGTGCGGACCGGGGAGCTGTTTTTT,CASRRTSVRTGELFF
few,-,TRBV5-1,TRBJ2-7,TGCGCCAGCAGCTTGGCCCCGGGGGACACCCACTCCTACGAGCAGTACTTC,CASSLAPGDTHSYEQYF
-,-,TRBV11-2,TRBJ2-7,TGTGCCAGCAGCGCGTGGGGCGGGGTGGCCGAGCAGTACTTC,CASSAWGGVAEQYF
-,-,TRBV28,TRBJ2-5,TGTGCCAGCAGTTTATCCCCAAAGACCCAGTACTTC,CASSLSPKTQYF